A selection of T cell receptor beta chains follows, all from one sample in a study of shared clonotypes between healthy human individuals. The data were produced by immunoSEQ multiplex PCR, yet TCRdb's version contains in-frame clones alone and is incomplete. Among around 650,000 clones listed, about 96% were seen once. The sample comprised naive CD8+ T cells sorted from blood. These receptors were taken from a woman in her 30s in good health. CDR3s include the opening cysteine and the closing phenylalanine or tryptophan. A D gene is named only where the DNA matches it firmly. The size entry is marked missing in some rows and otherwise reads once, few, many or a size class.

J: TRBJ1-5
D: NA
V: TRBV6-1
size: NA
DNA: TGTGCCAGCAGTGGACAGGAGATTAGCAATCAGCCCCAGCATTTT
CDR3: CASSGQEISNQPQHF

J: TRBJ2-2
D: TRBD2
V: TRBV2
size: NA
DNA: TGTGCCAGCAGTGACCGTCCGGGACTAGCGTTTTTCGGGGAGCTGTTTTTT
CDR3: CASSDRPGLAFFGELFF

J: TRBJ2-7
D: NA
V: TRBV4-1
size: NA
DNA: TGCGCCAGCAGCCCGGGTCTTGCGGGGACCTACGAGCAGTACTTC
CDR3: CASSPGLAGTYEQYF

J: TRBJ1-5
D: NA
V: TRBV27
size: once
DNA: TGTGCCAGCAGTTGGGCAGGGCCTTATCAGCCCCAGCATTTT
CDR3: CASSWAGPYQPQHF

J: TRBJ2-7
D: TRBD2
V: TRBV28
size: NA
DNA: TGTGCCAGCAGCGTTTTTCGAGCGGGAGACATTGGCTACGAGCAGTACTTC
CDR3: CASSVFRAGDIGYEQYF

J: TRBJ2-1
D: NA
V: TRBV4-2
size: NA
DNA: TGTGCCAGCAGCCAAGATTATTGGGAGACTGGTCCCAATGAGCAGTTCTTC
CDR3: CASSQDYWETGPNEQFF

J: TRBJ2-1
D: NA
V: TRBV29-1
size: NA
DNA: TGCAGCGGGAGAGATTTGGATTACAATGAGCAGTTCTTC
CDR3: CSGRDLDYNEQFF

J: TRBJ2-3
D: NA
V: TRBV4-2
size: NA
DNA: TGTGCCAGCAGCCAAGAGGGGTTCCTCACAGATACGCAGTATTTT
CDR3: CASSQEGFLTDTQYF

J: TRBJ1-2
D: NA
V: TRBV2
size: NA
DNA: TGTGCCAGCATTGAGGGGCAGGGAAGGTACTATGGCTACACCTTC
CDR3: CASIEGQGRYYGYTF

J: TRBJ1-5
D: NA
V: TRBV28
size: NA
DNA: TGTGCCAGCAGTCCCCCAGGCAATCAGCCCCAGCATTTT
CDR3: CASSPPGNQPQHF

J: TRBJ1-5
D: TRBD1
V: TRBV15
size: NA
DNA: TGTGCCACCAGCAGTACAGGGGGCGCGGGCAATCAGCCCCAGCATTTT
CDR3: CATSSTGGAGNQPQHF

J: TRBJ1-5
D: NA
V: TRBV27
size: NA
DNA: TGTGCCAGCAACGAAACGGGACGGCTAAATCAGCCCCAGCATTTT
CDR3: CASNETGRLNQPQHF

J: TRBJ2-1
D: TRBD2
V: TRBV30
size: NA
DNA: TGTGCCGCCCCGCCTAGCGGGGGTGGGGATGAGCAGTTCTTC
CDR3: CAAPPSGGGDEQFF

J: TRBJ2-1
D: NA
V: TRBV5-8
size: NA
DNA: TGTGCCAGCAGCTTGCGGGAGTTACCCAGGGGGAATGAGCAGTTCTTC
CDR3: CASSLRELPRGNEQFF

J: TRBJ2-2
D: NA
V: TRBV11-2
size: NA
DNA: TGTGCCAGCAGCTTAGCTCACGGGGAGCTGTTTTTT
CDR3: CASSLAHGELFF

J: TRBJ2-1
D: NA
V: TRBV5-4
size: NA
DNA: TGTGCCAGCAGCTTGGGGGACCTAAAGTACAATGAGCAGTTCTTC
CDR3: CASSLGDLKYNEQFF

J: TRBJ2-7
D: TRBD2
V: TRBV4-1
size: NA
DNA: TGCGCCAGCAGGACTCTAGCGGGAGTGGCCTACGAGCAGTACTTC
CDR3: CASRTLAGVAYEQYF

J: TRBJ1-4
D: NA
V: TRBV7-9
size: NA
DNA: TGTGCCAGCAGCTTATTCGCAAGGAATGAGCCTGAAAAACTGTTTTTT
CDR3: CASSLFARNEPEKLFF

J: TRBJ2-1
D: TRBD2
V: TRBV7-9
size: NA
DNA: TGTGCCAGCAGCCTCGGGACTAGCGGCCCCGACGAGCAGTTCTTC
CDR3: CASSLGTSGPDEQFF

J: TRBJ2-5
D: TRBD2
V: TRBV19
size: NA
DNA: TGTGCCAGTAGTATTTCGGGGGAGGGCCACGGGACCCAGTACTTC
CDR3: CASSISGEGHGTQYF

J: TRBJ2-7
D: NA
V: TRBV11-2
size: NA
DNA: TGTGCCAGCAGCTCCGTCTATGGGGTTTCGTACTTC
CDR3: CASSSVYGVSYF

J: TRBJ1-1
D: NA
V: TRBV4-1
size: NA
DNA: TGCGCCAGCAGCCAAGATCGGTGGGCAGTTGAAGCTTTCTTT
CDR3: CASSQDRWAVEAFF

J: TRBJ2-3
D: NA
V: TRBV28
size: once
DNA: TGTGCCAGCAGTTCGCCTTGGAGGCCCGCGGCAGATACGCAGTATTTT
CDR3: CASSSPWRPAADTQYF

J: TRBJ2-5
D: TRBD2
V: TRBV4-2
size: NA
DNA: TGTGCCAGCAGCCAAGATCCGGGAAGCGGGGGAGGAAGAGAGACCCAGTACTTC
CDR3: CASSQDPGSGGGRETQYF

J: TRBJ2-2
D: TRBD2
V: TRBV28
size: NA
DNA: TGTGCCAGCAGCCTGGGACTAGCGGGCCCCGGGGAGCTGTTTTTT
CDR3: CASSLGLAGPGELFF

J: TRBJ1-1
D: NA
V: TRBV4-1
size: NA
DNA: TGCGCCAGCAGCCAATTCGGACAGTCCAAGACAACTGAAGCTTTCTTT
CDR3: CASSQFGQSKTTEAFF

J: TRBJ2-7
D: TRBD1
V: TRBV27
size: NA
DNA: TGTGGGTGCGGGACAGGGTACGAGCAGTACTTC
CDR3: CGCGTGYEQYF

J: TRBJ2-5
D: NA
V: TRBV7-7
size: once
DNA: TGTGCCAGCAGTCCCAGGGGAGAGACCCAGTACTTC
CDR3: CASSPRGETQYF

J: TRBJ2-5
D: NA
V: TRBV18
size: NA
DNA: TGTGCCAGCTCACCCGGAGGGCTAAATGAGGTGACCCAGTACTTC
CDR3: CASSPGGLNEVTQYF

J: TRBJ2-3
D: NA
V: TRBV2
size: once
DNA: TGTGCCAGCAGTGAAGATGGTTCGGGCCGTGTCTCATCAGATACGCAGTATTTT
CDR3: CASSEDGSGRVSSDTQYF

J: TRBJ2-3
D: TRBD2
V: TRBV27
size: NA
DNA: TGTGCCAGCAGTGACTTAGCGGGAGGTTGGACAGATACGCAGTATTTT
CDR3: CASSDLAGGWTDTQYF

J: TRBJ2-7
D: NA
V: TRBV28
size: NA
DNA: TGTGCCGTATTACGAAGGGGAGGCGAGCAGTACTTC
CDR3: CAVLRRGGEQYF

J: TRBJ2-7
D: TRBD2
V: TRBV4-1
size: NA
DNA: TGCGCCAGCAGCTTAGCGGGAGAGCTACCCTACGAGCAGTACTTC
CDR3: CASSLAGELPYEQYF

J: TRBJ2-7
D: TRBD1
V: TRBV27
size: NA
DNA: TGTGCCAGCAGTTACCGGGACAGCTTCTACGAGCAGTACTTC
CDR3: CASSYRDSFYEQYF

J: TRBJ2-7
D: TRBD2
V: TRBV28
size: NA
DNA: TGTGCCAGCAGTGTGCCGGGACAGGGAACGGGACTAGCGGGAGGGCCCTACGAGCAGTACTTC
CDR3: CASSVPGQGTGLAGGPYEQYF

J: TRBJ1-2
D: NA
V: TRBV30
size: NA
DNA: TGTGCCTGGAGTACGGGCCGGTCGGATGGCTACACCTTC
CDR3: CAWSTGRSDGYTF

J: TRBJ2-7
D: NA
V: TRBV6-5
size: NA
DNA: TGTGCCAGCAGTTACTCGTACTCGGGAGCACACTACGAGCAGTACTTC
CDR3: CASSYSYSGAHYEQYF

J: TRBJ2-1
D: TRBD2
V: TRBV19
size: NA
DNA: TGTGCCAGTAGGGTAGCGGGCTATTCCTACAATGAGCAGTTCTTC
CDR3: CASRVAGYSYNEQFF

J: TRBJ2-2
D: NA
V: TRBV28
size: NA
DNA: TGTGCCAGCAGTACTACAGACACCGGGGAGCTGTTTTTT
CDR3: CASSTTDTGELFF

J: TRBJ2-1
D: NA
V: TRBV5-6
size: NA
DNA: TGTGCCAGCAGCTTGGGAGATGTGGGGGAAGGCTACAATGAGCAGTTCTTC
CDR3: CASSLGDVGEGYNEQFF

J: TRBJ1-5
D: NA
V: TRBV7-8
size: NA
DNA: TGTGCCAGCAGCTTACGTGCGGGGAGGACGGTAGCCCAGCATTTT
CDR3: CASSLRAGRTVAQHF

J: TRBJ2-5
D: TRBD2
V: TRBV7-9
size: NA
DNA: TGTGCCAGCAGCCTTAGACTAGCGGGAGTCTCTGAGACCCAGTACTTC
CDR3: CASSLRLAGVSETQYF

J: TRBJ1-4
D: NA
V: TRBV5-1
size: NA
DNA: TGCGCCAGCAGCCTCGCGGGGCCTCTTGAAAAACTGTTTTTT
CDR3: CASSLAGPLEKLFF

J: TRBJ1-3
D: TRBD1
V: TRBV4-1
size: NA
DNA: TGCGCCAGCAGCCCGGACAGGGTCTCTGGAAACACCATATATTTT
CDR3: CASSPDRVSGNTIYF

J: TRBJ2-7
D: TRBD1
V: TRBV25-1
size: NA
DNA: TGTGCCAGCAGTGACGCCACAGGGGGCGCATCCTACGAGCAGTACTTC
CDR3: CASSDATGGASYEQYF

J: TRBJ2-7
D: NA
V: TRBV7-9
size: few
DNA: TGTGCCAGCAGCGTCGTACAGGGGAGGGACTCCTACGAGCAGTACTTC
CDR3: CASSVVQGRDSYEQYF

J: TRBJ2-7
D: TRBD1
V: TRBV4-2
size: NA
DNA: TGTGCCAGCAGCCAAGATGGGAACAGGGGTGGTTGGTACGAGCAGTACTTC
CDR3: CASSQDGNRGGWYEQYF

J: TRBJ1-3
D: TRBD1
V: TRBV5-5
size: NA
DNA: TGTGCCAGCAGCCCGACAGGGCGCTCTGGAAACACCATATATTTT
CDR3: CASSPTGRSGNTIYF

J: TRBJ2-1
D: NA
V: TRBV27
size: NA
DNA: TGTGCCAGCAGTTTAAGCCTAGCCGGAGGGGATGAGCAGTTCTTC
CDR3: CASSLSLAGGDEQFF

J: TRBJ2-1
D: TRBD1
V: TRBV7-9
size: NA
DNA: TGTGCCAGCAGCACATGGACAGGGTACAATGAGCAGTTCTTC
CDR3: CASSTWTGYNEQFF

J: TRBJ1-1
D: NA
V: TRBV27
size: NA
DNA: TGTGCCAGCACCACAAAACTTGGGAGAGACACTGAAGCTTTCTTT
CDR3: CASTTKLGRDTEAFF

J: TRBJ1-2
D: TRBD1
V: TRBV2
size: few
DNA: TGTGCCAGCAGTACTGGACAGGGGATCTATGGCTACACCTTC
CDR3: CASSTGQGIYGYTF

J: TRBJ1-2
D: NA
V: TRBV25-1
size: NA
DNA: TGTGCCAGCAGTGGTAAAGGCCACCGGAATGGCTACACCTTC
CDR3: CASSGKGHRNGYTF

J: TRBJ2-3
D: NA
V: TRBV5-1
size: NA
DNA: TGCGCCAGCAGCTTGGCCAGGGGCACAGATACGCAGTATTTT
CDR3: CASSLARGTDTQYF

J: TRBJ2-3
D: TRBD2
V: TRBV14
size: NA
DNA: TGTGCCAGCAGCCAAGATACCTTAGCGGGAGGGCCCCTAGGGGATACGCAGTATTTT
CDR3: CASSQDTLAGGPLGDTQYF